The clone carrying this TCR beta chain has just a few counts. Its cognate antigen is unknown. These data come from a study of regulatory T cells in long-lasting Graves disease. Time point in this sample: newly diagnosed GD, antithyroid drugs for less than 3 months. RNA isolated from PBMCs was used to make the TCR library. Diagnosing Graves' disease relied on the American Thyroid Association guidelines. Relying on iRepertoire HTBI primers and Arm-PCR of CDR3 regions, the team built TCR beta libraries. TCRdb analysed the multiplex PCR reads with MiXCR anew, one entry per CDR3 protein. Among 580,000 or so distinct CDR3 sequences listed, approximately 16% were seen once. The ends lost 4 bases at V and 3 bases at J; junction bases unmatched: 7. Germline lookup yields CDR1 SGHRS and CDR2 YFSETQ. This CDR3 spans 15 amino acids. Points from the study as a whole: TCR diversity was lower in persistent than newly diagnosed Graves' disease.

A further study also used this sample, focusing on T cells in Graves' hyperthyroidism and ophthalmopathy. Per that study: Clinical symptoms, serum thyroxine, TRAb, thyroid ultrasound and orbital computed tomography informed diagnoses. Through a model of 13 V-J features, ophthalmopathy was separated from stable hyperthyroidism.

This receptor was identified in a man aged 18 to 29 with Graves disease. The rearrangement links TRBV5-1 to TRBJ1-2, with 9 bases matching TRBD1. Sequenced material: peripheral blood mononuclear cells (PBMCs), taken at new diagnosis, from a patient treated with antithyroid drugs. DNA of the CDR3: TGCGCCAGCAGCCCGGGACAGGGACATTACTATGGCTACACCTTC. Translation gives CASSPGQGHYYGYTF.